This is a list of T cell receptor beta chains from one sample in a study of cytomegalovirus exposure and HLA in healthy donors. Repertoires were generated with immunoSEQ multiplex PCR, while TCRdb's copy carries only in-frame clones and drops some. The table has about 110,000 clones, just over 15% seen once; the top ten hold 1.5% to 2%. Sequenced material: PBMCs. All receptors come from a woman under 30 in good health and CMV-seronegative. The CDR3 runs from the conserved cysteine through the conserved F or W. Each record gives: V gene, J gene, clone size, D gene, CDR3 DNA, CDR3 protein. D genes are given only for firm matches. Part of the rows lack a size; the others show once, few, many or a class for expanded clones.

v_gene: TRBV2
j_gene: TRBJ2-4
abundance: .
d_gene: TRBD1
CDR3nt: TGTGCCAGCAGTGAACCAGGGGGAGCAAACATTCAGTACTTC
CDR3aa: CASSEPGGANIQYF

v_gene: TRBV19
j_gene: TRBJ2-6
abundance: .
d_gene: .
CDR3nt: TGTGCCAGTATCTCTTCGGGCAGGGTTGATGGGGCCAACGTCCTGACTTTC
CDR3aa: CASISSGRVDGANVLTF

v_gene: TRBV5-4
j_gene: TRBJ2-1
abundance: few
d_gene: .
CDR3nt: TGTGCCAGCAGCTTGTCAGCGAATACCTACAATGAGCAGTTCTTC
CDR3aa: CASSLSANTYNEQFF

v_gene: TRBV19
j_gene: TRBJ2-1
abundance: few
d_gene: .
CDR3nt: TGTGCCAGTAGTACCCTCCCGTACAATGAGCAGTTCTTC
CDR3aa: CASSTLPYNEQFF

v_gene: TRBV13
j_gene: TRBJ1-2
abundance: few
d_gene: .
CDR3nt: TGTGCCAGCAGCTTGGGACCGCTGGGAGGCTATGGCTACACCTTC
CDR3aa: CASSLGPLGGYGYTF

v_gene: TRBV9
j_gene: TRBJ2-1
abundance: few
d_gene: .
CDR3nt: TGTGCCAGCAGCGTTTACGGCGGGAACAATGAGCAGTTCTTC
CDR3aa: CASSVYGGNNEQFF

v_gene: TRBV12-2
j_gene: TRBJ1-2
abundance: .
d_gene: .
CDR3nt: TGTGCAAGTCGCTTAGCAAAGGGGCCGAGGTATGGCTACACCTTC
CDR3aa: CASRLAKGPRYGYTF

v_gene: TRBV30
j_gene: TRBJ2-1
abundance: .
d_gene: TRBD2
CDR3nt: TGTGCCTGGAGTGGGCTAGCGGCAAAATACAATGAGCAGTTCTTC
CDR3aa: CAWSGLAAKYNEQFF

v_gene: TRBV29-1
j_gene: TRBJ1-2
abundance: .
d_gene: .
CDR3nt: TGCAGCGTTGAAAAGGGGCAGGACCCGATCTATGGCTACACCTTC
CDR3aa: CSVEKGQDPIYGYTF

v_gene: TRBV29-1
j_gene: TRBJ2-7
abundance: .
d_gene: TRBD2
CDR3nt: TGCAGCGTTGAGCGGGAGATTGGCTACGAGCAGTACTTC
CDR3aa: CSVEREIGYEQYF

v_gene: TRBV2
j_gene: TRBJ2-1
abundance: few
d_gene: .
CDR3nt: TGTGCCAGCAGTGAAACGGGGGAGCAGTTCTTC
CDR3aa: CASSETGEQFF

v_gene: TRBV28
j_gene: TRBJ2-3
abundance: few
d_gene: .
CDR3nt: TGTGCCAGCAGCATAGGGGATGGGTACAGGGAAAGCACAGATACGCAGTATTTT
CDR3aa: CASSIGDGYRESTDTQYF

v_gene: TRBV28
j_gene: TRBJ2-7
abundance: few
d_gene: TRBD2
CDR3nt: TGTGCCAGCAGTTTTCGGCTCGGGACTAGCGGTGGCGAGCAGTACTTC
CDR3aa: CASSFRLGTSGGEQYF

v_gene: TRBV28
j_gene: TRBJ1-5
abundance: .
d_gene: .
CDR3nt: TGTGCCAGCAGTTTCGGGAATCAGCCCCAGCATTTT
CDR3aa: CASSFGNQPQHF

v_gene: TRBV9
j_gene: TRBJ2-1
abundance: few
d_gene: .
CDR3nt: TGTGCCAGCAGCCCCTGGGACTCCCCCAATGAGCAGTTCTTC
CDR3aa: CASSPWDSPNEQFF

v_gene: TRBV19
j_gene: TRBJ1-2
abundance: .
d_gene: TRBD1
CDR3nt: TGTGCCAGTAGTATAACGACAGGGGCGAGGGGCTACACCTTC
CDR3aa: CASSITTGARGYTF

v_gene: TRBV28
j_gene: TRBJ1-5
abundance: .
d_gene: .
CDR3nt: TGTGCCAGCAGTCCACGAAGGGGGAGCAATCAGCCCCAGCATTTT
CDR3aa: CASSPRRGSNQPQHF

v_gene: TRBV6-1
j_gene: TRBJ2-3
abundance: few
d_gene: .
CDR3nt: TGTGCCACGGGGGCAGGGGGTGACACAGATACGCAGTATTTT
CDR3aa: CATGAGGDTDTQYF

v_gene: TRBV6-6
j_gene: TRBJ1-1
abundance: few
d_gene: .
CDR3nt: TGTGCCAGCAGTTTAAACCAGGGACAGAACACTGAAGCTTTCTTT
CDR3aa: CASSLNQGQNTEAFF

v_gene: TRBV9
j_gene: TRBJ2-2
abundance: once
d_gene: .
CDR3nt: TGTGCCAGCAGCGTAGCGGGGTTCAACACCGGGGAGCTGTTTTTT
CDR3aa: CASSVAGFNTGELFF

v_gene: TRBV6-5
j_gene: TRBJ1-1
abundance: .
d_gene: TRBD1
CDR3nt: TGTGCCAGCAGGAACAGGGGGGGTGCTGAAGCTTTCTTT
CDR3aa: CASRNRGGAEAFF

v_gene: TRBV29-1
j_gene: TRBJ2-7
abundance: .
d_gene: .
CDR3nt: TGCAGCGCCATAGCCGGATTCACCTACGAGCAGTACTTC
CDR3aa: CSAIAGFTYEQYF